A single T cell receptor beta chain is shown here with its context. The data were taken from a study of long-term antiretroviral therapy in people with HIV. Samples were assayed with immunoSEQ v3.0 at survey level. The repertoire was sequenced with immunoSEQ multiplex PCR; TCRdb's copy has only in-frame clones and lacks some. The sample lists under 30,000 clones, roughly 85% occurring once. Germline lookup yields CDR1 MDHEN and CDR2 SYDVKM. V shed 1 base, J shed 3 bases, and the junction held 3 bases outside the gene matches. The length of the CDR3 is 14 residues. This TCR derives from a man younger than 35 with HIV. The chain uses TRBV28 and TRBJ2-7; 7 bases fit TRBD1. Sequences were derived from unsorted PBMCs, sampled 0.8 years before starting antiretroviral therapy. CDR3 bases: TGTGCCAGCAGTTTATCTGCAGGGGGCTACGAGCAGTACTTC. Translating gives CASSLSAGGYEQYF.